These 15 T cell receptor beta chains share one sample of origin, sequenced in a study of blood T cell repertoires in COVID-19. Using immunoSEQ multiplex PCR, the repertoire was profiled, and TCRdb retains in-frame clones only, with some absent. The repertoire holds roughly 220,000 clones, with 65% to 90% as singletons. Sequencing was done on a sample of PBMCs or T cells enriched from blood (not recorded which). Every receptor here comes from a woman aged 40 to 55 with acute COVID-19.

The V call is TRBV18, the J call TRBJ2-3; TRBD1 aligns across 10 bases. The CDR3 spans 15 residues. Germline-derived CDR1 and CDR2 are KGHSH and LQKENI. Trimming cost V 4 bases and J 0 bases; bases outside gene matches: 1. The CDR3: CASSRGQGSTDTQYF. The DNA of the CDR3 is TGTGCCAGCTCACGGGGACAGGGGAGCACAGATACGCAGTATTTT.

The chain links TRBV24-1 to TRBJ2-1; no definite D call. From germline, CDR1 is KGHDR and CDR2 SFDVKD. This CDR3 spans 17 amino acids. Trimming removed 4 bases from V and 7 bases from J, with 22 bases in between. The CDR3 loop reads CATSDRPQAIWSNEQFF. The CDR3 nucleotides are TGTGCCACCAGTGACCGGCCGCAGGCTATTTGGTCGAATGAGCAGTTCTTC.

The gene calls are TRBV29-1 and TRBJ2-7; D possibly corresponds to TRBD1 (5 bases). V was cut by 0 bases and J by 7 bases, with 10 bases left in between. The CDR3 sequence is 12 residues long. The germline V gene has CDR1 SQVTM and CDR2 ANQGSEA. CDR3 sequence reads: CSVEDRDREQYF. CDR3 nucleotides: TGCAGCGTTGAAGACAGGGATCGAGAGCAGTACTTC.

This clone has just a few counts. The chain employs TRBV19 and TRBJ1-2; TRBD1 matches 11 bases. The CDR3 length is 15 residues. V lost 4 bases and J lost 1; bases outside the gene matches: 2. Looked up from germline, CDR1 is LNHDA and CDR2 is SQIVND (reference sequence). The DNA of the CDR3 is TGTGCCAGTAGTACCGGGACAGGGGGTAACTATGGCTACACCTTC. Translated, it gives CASSTGTGGNYGYTF. The entire variable domain, with the rest obtained from reference TRBV19 and TRBJ1-2, is as follows: DGGITQSPKYLFRKEGQNVTLSCEQNLNHDAMYWYRQDPGQGLRLIYYSQIVNDFQKGDIAEGYSVSREKKESFPLTVTSAQKNPTAFYLCASSTGTGGNYGYTFGSGTRLTVV.

The chain has TRBV28 and TRBJ2-7, with 12 bases identical to TRBD2. V shed 6 bases and J 4 bases; nucleotides not matched to a gene: 10. The germline gives CDR1 MDHEN, CDR2 SYDVKM. The CDR3 is 16 residues long. The CDR3 is CASSLGRTSGTYEQYF. In DNA, the CDR3 is TGTGCCAGCAGCCTAGGTCGGACTAGCGGGACTTACGAGCAGTACTTC.

The chain couples TRBV29-1 to TRBJ1-4, with no clear D. Trimming took 3 bases from V and 6 from J, leaving 11 bases between them. The CDR3 loop spans 13 amino acids. Germline V gene lookup returns CDR1 SQVTM and CDR2 ANQGSEA. The CDR3 DNA sequence: TGCAGCGTTGATATAAATCGAGATGAAAAACTGTTTTTT. Protein sequence: CSVDINRDEKLFF.

This chain uses TRBV5-8 with TRBJ2-1; weak D call: TRBD2 (6 bases). The CDR3 spans 20 residues. The V end was cut by 10 bases, the J end by 2 bases, with 34 bases between. CDR1 and CDR2 (germline): SGHTS, YDEGEE. CDR3: CAHPPGGAVFLHRTYNEQFF. The DNA of the CDR3 is TGTGCCCACCCCCCCGGCGGGGCTGTTTTCCTTCACAGGACCTACAATGAGCAGTTCTTC.

The V gene is TRBV30, the J gene TRBJ2-2; D is unresolved. With 4 bases removed from V and 6 bases from J, the gap between germline ends came to 12 bases. The CDR3 totals 13 residues. Germline CDR1 is GTSNPN and CDR2 is SVGIG (reference sequence). CDR3 sequence (DNA): TGTGCCTGGACCAAGCAAGGAGCCGGGGAGCTGTTTTTT. Encoded protein: CAWTKQGAGELFF.

The V gene is TRBV27, the J gene TRBJ2-3; weak D call: TRBD2 (6 bases). The V gene lost 7 bases and the J gene lost 3 bases, with 20 bases spanning the gap. Germline values: CDR1 MNHEY, CDR2 SMNVEV (reference sequence). The CDR3 extends over 16 amino acids. CDR3 DNA sequence: TGTGCCAGCAACCCGGGACTTTTGGAGGTGACAGATACGCAGTATTTT. It codes for CASNPGLLEVTDTQYF.

The chain employs TRBV5-3 and TRBJ2-1, with TRBD2 matching 9 bases. TRBV5-3 is recorded as an ORF, its role being uncertain. The CDR3 sequence is 14 residues long. Unmatched junction bases numbered 13, after V lost 10 bases and J lost 8 bases. CDR3: CAGPPRTSEHEQFF. The CDR3 DNA is TGTGCCGGGCCCCCAAGGACTAGCGAACATGAGCAGTTCTTC.

The chain is built from TRBV5-1 and TRBJ1-6; no clear D. Germline CDR1 is SGHRS and CDR2 is YFSETQ. Trimming removed 7 bases from V and 8 bases from J, with 13 bases in between. This CDR3 contains 13 residues. CDR3 sequence: CASEAVPYSPLHF. Here the CDR3 DNA reads TGCGCCAGCGAAGCCGTTCCCTATTCACCCCTCCACTTT.

The V call is TRBV7-6, the J call TRBJ2-7, with D perhaps TRBD1 (6 bases). The germline V gene encodes CDR1 SGHVS and CDR2 FNYEAQ. The CDR3 is 15 residues long. Deletions cut 0 bases from V and 1 base from J, with 10 bases between. In DNA form, the CDR3 reads TGTGCCAGCAGCTTAGCGCAAGGGGGTTCCTACGAGCAGTACTTC. It encodes CASSLAQGGSYEQYF.

The J gene is TRBJ1-1, the V gene TRBV27, with unresolved D. CDR3 length: 13 amino acids. Germline V gene data show CDR1 as MNHEY and CDR2 as SMNVEV (reference sequence). Trimming pared 2 bases from V and 1 base from J, leaving 5 bases between. The CDR3 DNA reads TGTGCCAGCAGTTTACCGGGGAACACTGAAGCTTTCTTT. It is translated as CASSLPGNTEAFF.

This clone showed up just a few times. This chain connects TRBV27 to TRBJ2-1, with D unclear. Per germline, CDR1 MNHEY and CDR2 SMNVEV (reference sequence). The CDR3 runs to 13 residues. V was trimmed by 5 bases and J by 0 bases, leaving 5 bases between them. CDR3 nucleotide sequence: TGTGCCAGCAGTACACGCTCCTACAATGAGCAGTTCTTC. Amino acid sequence: CASSTRSYNEQFF.

The CDR3 region is CASSDDTGSSYNEQFF. Written as DNA, the CDR3 is TGTGCCAGCAGCGACGACACAGGTAGCTCCTACAATGAGCAGTTCTTC. The V call is TRBV9, the J call TRBJ2-1, with D tentatively TRBD1 (5 bases). V dropped 3 bases and J dropped 0 bases, with 13 bases sitting between them. CDR1 is SGDLS and CDR2 is YYNGEE in the germline V gene. This CDR3 is built from 16 residues.